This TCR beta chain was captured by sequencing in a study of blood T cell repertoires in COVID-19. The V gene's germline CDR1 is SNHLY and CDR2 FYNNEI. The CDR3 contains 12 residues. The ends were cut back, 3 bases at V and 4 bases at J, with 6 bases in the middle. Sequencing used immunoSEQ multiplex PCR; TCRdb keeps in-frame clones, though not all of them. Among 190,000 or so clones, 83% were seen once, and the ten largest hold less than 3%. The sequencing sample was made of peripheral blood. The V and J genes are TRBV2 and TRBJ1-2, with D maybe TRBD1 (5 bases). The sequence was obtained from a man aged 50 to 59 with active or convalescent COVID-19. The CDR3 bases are TGTGCCAGCAGTGAGGGGGGCTATGGCTACACCTTC. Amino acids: CASSEGGYGYTF.